This is a list of T cell receptor beta chains from one sample in a study. TCRdb reprocessed the RT-PCR reads via MiXCR and lists one record per CDR3 protein. This table holds approximately 720,000 distinct CDR3 sequences, approximately 15% found once. Sequences were obtained from memory CD4+ T cells from blood. These TCRs come from a female donor in good health, serving as a healthy control. Each CDR3 is given with its conserved first and last residue.

J: TRBJ2-7
V: TRBV7-2
CDR3: CASSPGRTVYSDEQYF

J: TRBJ2-3
V: TRBV7-8
CDR3: CASSPIQGANTDTQYF

J: TRBJ1-4
V: TRBV5-1
CDR3: CASSSQGGHDEKLFF

J: TRBJ2-6
V: TRBV20-1
CDR3: CSASNRFFGANVLTF

J: TRBJ1-2
V: TRBV12-3/TRBV12-4
CDR3: CASTSGGGYYGYTF

J: TRBJ2-7
V: TRBV10-3
CDR3: CAISAGLEYEQYF

J: TRBJ2-5
V: TRBV6-2/TRBV6-3
CDR3: CASRQQGRETQYF

J: TRBJ2-1
V: TRBV3-1
CDR3: CASSQQWSYNEQFF

J: TRBJ1-2
V: TRBV20-1
CDR3: CSARDVRHSYGYTF

J: TRBJ2-3
V: TRBV5-5
CDR3: CASSFSPRGSTDTQYF

J: TRBJ2-2
V: TRBV5-1
CDR3: CASSLVQGDVGELFF

J: TRBJ1-6
V: TRBV7-2
CDR3: CASSLARQISYNSPLHF

J: TRBJ1-1
V: TRBV5-6
CDR3: CASSFLAYRGRHTEAFF

J: TRBJ2-1
V: TRBV7-7
CDR3: CASSWAANNEQFF

J: TRBJ1-5
V: TRBV12-3/TRBV12-4
CDR3: CASNKQGAYQPQHF

J: TRBJ2-6
V: TRBV27
CDR3: CASSPGRILSSGANVLTF

J: TRBJ1-5
V: TRBV6-1
CDR3: CASRPDRGVNQPQHF

J: TRBJ2-7
V: TRBV20-1
CDR3: CSARDAGGPSYEQYF

J: TRBJ1-2
V: TRBV28
CDR3: CASKGSLDGYGYTF

J: TRBJ2-2
V: TRBV7-7
CDR3: CASSLTGINTGELFF

J: TRBJ1-1
V: TRBV12-3/TRBV12-4
CDR3: CASSLTELAEAFF

J: TRBJ2-3
V: TRBV5-1
CDR3: CASSNLPGGGSTDTQYF

J: TRBJ2-3
V: TRBV6-5
CDR3: CASRATGTDTQYF

J: TRBJ2-7
V: TRBV20-1
CDR3: CSGGDYEQYF

J: TRBJ2-4
V: TRBV7-9
CDR3: CASSLSMTGTDIQYF

J: TRBJ2-3
V: TRBV5-1
CDR3: CASSRPPTDTQYF

J: TRBJ2-1
V: TRBV6-2/TRBV6-3
CDR3: CASNPHGTGSFNEQFF

J: TRBJ1-2
V: TRBV6-1
CDR3: CASSEALQGRGYTF

J: TRBJ2-5
V: TRBV29-1
CDR3: CSLRLGQETQYF

J: TRBJ2-1
V: TRBV20-1
CDR3: CSAGPGQSDEQFF

J: TRBJ1-5
V: TRBV10-3
CDR3: CAISAQGDQPQHF

J: TRBJ2-7
V: TRBV6-6
CDR3: CASSYTRLDRAYEQYF

J: TRBJ2-7
V: TRBV28
CDR3: CASSPSDSYEQYF

J: TRBJ2-4
V: TRBV5-1
CDR3: CASSQQVTKNIQYF

J: TRBJ2-7
V: TRBV7-2
CDR3: CASSLDPQGAYEQYF

J: TRBJ2-3
V: TRBV9
CDR3: CASSVRQYTDTQYF

J: TRBJ2-2
V: TRBV7-2
CDR3: CASSPFLGGELFF

J: TRBJ2-2
V: TRBV27
CDR3: CASSRIIQANTGELFF

J: TRBJ2-5
V: TRBV10-3
CDR3: CAISESQRETQYF

J: TRBJ1-2
V: TRBV7-3
CDR3: CASSLTAGSPEGYTF

J: TRBJ2-1
V: TRBV4-1
CDR3: CASSQESVNEQFF

J: TRBJ1-2
V: TRBV5-1
CDR3: CASSLATGEGGYTF

J: TRBJ1-4
V: TRBV4-2
CDR3: CASSQDRVDEKLFF

J: TRBJ1-2
V: TRBV12-3/TRBV12-4
CDR3: CASTPPRGLGASGGYTF

J: TRBJ2-5
V: TRBV7-2
CDR3: CASSSYVEETQYF

J: TRBJ2-5
V: TRBV12-3/TRBV12-4
CDR3: CASSFAGGTVGETQYF

J: TRBJ1-4
V: TRBV9
CDR3: CASSVKGATNEKLFF

J: TRBJ2-2
V: TRBV6-2/TRBV6-3
CDR3: CDSSRTGLGELFF

J: TRBJ2-7
V: TRBV3-1
CDR3: CASRRVAASDEQYF

J: TRBJ2-5
V: TRBV20-1
CDR3: CSAERGTETQYF

J: TRBJ1-1
V: TRBV7-9
CDR3: CASSYQGGTEAFF

J: TRBJ1-2
V: TRBV12-3/TRBV12-4
CDR3: CSSSRGPGGSGYTF

J: TRBJ1-5
V: TRBV30
CDR3: CAWSSTFLQPQHF